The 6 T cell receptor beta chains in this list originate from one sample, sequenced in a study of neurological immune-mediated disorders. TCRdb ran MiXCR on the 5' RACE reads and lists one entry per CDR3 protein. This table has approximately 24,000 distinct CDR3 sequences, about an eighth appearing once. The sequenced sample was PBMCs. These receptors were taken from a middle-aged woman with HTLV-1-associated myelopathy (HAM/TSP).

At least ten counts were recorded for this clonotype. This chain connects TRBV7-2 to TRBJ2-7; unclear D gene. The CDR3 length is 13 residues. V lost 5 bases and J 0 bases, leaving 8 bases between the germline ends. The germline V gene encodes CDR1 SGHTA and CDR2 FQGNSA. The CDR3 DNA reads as TGTGCCAGCAGCGCGGTCGGCTCCTACGAGCAGTACGTC. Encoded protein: CASSAVGSYEQYV.

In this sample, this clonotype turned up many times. CDR3 DNA sequence: TGCAGTGCTCAAGAAGGTACTCGTGAAAAACTGTTTTTT. Its translation is CSAQEGTREKLFF. This sequence joins TRBV20-1 and TRBJ1-4; D unresolved. The CDR3 runs to 13 residues. Germline V gene lookup returns CDR1 DFQATT and CDR2 SNEGSKA (reference sequence). The ends were cut back, 5 bases at V and 7 bases at J, with 14 bases in the middle.

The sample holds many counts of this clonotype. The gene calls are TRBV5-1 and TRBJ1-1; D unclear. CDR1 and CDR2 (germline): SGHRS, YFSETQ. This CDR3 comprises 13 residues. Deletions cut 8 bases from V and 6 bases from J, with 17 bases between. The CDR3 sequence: CASKRELMAEAFF. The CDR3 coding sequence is TGCGCCAGTAAACGGGAGTTGATGGCTGAAGCTTTCTTT.

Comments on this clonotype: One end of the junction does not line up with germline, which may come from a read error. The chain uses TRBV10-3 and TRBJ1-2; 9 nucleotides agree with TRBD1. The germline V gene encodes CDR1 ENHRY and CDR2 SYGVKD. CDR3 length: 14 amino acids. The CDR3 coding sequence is TGTGACATCACCCTACAGGGGGCGAACTATGGCTACACCTTC. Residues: CDITLQGANYGYTF.

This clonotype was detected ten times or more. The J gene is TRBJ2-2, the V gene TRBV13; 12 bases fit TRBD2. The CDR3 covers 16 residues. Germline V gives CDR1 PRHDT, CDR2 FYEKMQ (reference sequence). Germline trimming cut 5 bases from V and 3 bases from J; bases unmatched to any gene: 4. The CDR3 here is CASSRGLAGHTGELFF. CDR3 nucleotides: TGTGCCAGCAGCCGAGGACTAGCGGGGCACACCGGGGAGCTGTTTTTT.

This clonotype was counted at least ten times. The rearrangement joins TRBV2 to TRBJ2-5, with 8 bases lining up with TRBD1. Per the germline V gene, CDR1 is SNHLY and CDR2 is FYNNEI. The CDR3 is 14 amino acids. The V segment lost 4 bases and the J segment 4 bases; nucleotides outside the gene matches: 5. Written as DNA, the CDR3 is TGTGCCAGCAGTGTTTCAGGGGGCGGAGAGACCCAGTACTTC. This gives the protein CASSVSGGGETQYF.